The rows below give T cell receptor beta chains drawn from one sample of a study of blood T cell repertoires in COVID-19. Assay used: immunoSEQ multiplex PCR; TCRdb lists only in-frame clones, some missing. The table has some 390,000 clones, roughly 89% seen once. The sequencing input was PBMCs or T cells enriched from blood (not recorded which). Source of these receptors: a woman younger than 45 who had recovered from COVID-19. Both conserved end residues are trimmed from each CDR3. Each record gives: CDR3 length, J gene, V gene, CDR3 protein.

>11|TRBJ2-7|TRBV19
ASSIEGTYEQY
>13|TRBJ1-1|TRBV4-1
ASSHPDRGLTEAF
>15|TRBJ2-1|TRBV5-4
ASSPGTSGSRGSEQF
>12|TRBJ2-7|TRBV11-2
ASSLWTDSYEQY
>14|TRBJ2-1|TRBV2
ASRDGTGDSYNEQF
>12|TRBJ1-5|TRBV2
ASSLQGRNQPQH
>13|TRBJ1-1|TRBV6-1
ASSDHRRGDTEAF
>11|TRBJ1-1|TRBV6-5
ASSRDFGTEAF
>14|TRBJ1-3|TRBV18
ASSPVAQSSRNTIY
>11|TRBJ1-1|TRBV2
ARTYTGLTEAF
>12|TRBJ1-2|TRBV19
ASSIDRTPSGYT
>14|TRBJ1-2|TRBV7-3
ASSPSGTGMNYGYT
>13|TRBJ2-3|TRBV7-6
ASSLAGGTTDTQY
>10|TRBJ1-2|TRBV24-1
ATSDWTERYT
>14|TRBJ2-2|TRBV9
ASSVAPGVSTGELF
>12|TRBJ1-1|TRBV11-3
ASSLERGFSEAF
>13|TRBJ1-2|TRBV20-1
SASRDNREFYGYT
>10|TRBJ1-1|TRBV30
AWSGQGTEAF
>14|TRBJ1-1|TRBV7-9
ASSPRTPFMNTEAF
>13|TRBJ2-5|TRBV15
ATSRGGTGKETQY
>12|TRBJ1-4|TRBV7-9
ASSLGGQGRELF
>9|TRBJ1-1|TRBV6-5
AIGRVYEAF
>13|TRBJ1-4|TRBV19
ASKPLGAQEEKLF
>12|TRBJ1-6|TRBV5-1
ASSLGQDNSPLH
>12|TRBJ1-1|TRBV5-8
ASSLQGANTEAF
>13|TRBJ1-1|TRBV2
ASSYRGGPGTEAF
>14|TRBJ1-1|TRBV4-2
ASSQDAAGGWAEAF
>13|TRBJ2-7|TRBV18
ASSLGTGAYYEQY
>12|TRBJ1-5|TRBV7-9
ASSTSVSNQPQH
>14|TRBJ2-7|TRBV28
ASSPPGTGGNYEQY
>11|TRBJ1-1|TRBV7-8
ASSLTGRVEAF
>11|TRBJ1-6|TRBV2
ASSVQYNSPLH
>15|TRBJ2-6|TRBV29-1
SVGSGQRTSGANVLT
>11|TRBJ2-3|TRBV3-1/TRBV3-2
ASSPPSTDTQY
>12|TRBJ1-2|TRBV3-1/TRBV3-2
ASSQAGTGGPLN
>13|TRBJ2-1|TRBV5-6
ASSFGLAGGNQQF
>13|TRBJ1-1|TRBV6-1
ASSEDRALNTEAF
>12|TRBJ2-5|TRBV25-1
ASSEFLAAETQY
>15|TRBJ2-6|TRBV5-1
ASSSGGGSVGANVLT
>13|TRBJ1-6|TRBV3-1/TRBV3-2
ASSQLGQRNSPLH
>11|TRBJ1-2|TRBV28
ATYRVGRDGYT
>12|TRBJ1-6|TRBV30
AWSGQLVSSPLH
>11|TRBJ1-1|TRBV29-1
SVVSPLHTGAF
>11|TRBJ2-7|TRBV13
ASSLRVAYEQY
>12|TRBJ1-2|TRBV5-1
ASTRDRFNYGYT